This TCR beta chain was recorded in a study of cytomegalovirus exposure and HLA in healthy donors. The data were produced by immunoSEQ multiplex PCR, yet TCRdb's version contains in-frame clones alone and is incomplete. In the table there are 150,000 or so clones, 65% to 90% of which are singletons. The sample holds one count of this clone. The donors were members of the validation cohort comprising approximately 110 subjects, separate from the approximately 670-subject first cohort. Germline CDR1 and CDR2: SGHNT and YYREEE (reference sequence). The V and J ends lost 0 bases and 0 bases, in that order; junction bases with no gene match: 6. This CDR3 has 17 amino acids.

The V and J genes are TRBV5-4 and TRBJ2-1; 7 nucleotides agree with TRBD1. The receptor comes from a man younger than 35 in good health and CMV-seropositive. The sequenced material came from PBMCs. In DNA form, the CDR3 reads TGTGCCAGCAGCTTGGCCCAGGGGGAAAGCTCCTACAATGAGCAGTTCTTC. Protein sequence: CASSLAQGESSYNEQFF.